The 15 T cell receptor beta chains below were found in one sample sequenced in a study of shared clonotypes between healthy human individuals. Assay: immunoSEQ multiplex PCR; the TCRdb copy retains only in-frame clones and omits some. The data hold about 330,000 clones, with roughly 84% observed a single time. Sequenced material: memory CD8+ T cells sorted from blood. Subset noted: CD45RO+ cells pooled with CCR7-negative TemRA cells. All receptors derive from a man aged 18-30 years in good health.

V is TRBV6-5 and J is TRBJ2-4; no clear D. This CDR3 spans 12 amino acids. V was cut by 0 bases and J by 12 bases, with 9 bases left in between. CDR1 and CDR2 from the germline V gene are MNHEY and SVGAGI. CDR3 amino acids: CASSYSIAPQYF. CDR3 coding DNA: TGTGCCAGCAGTTACTCGATCGCTCCTCAGTACTTC.

CDR3 DNA sequence: TGTGCCAGCAGGGGACAGGGGGTGAACACCGGGGAGCTGTTTTTT. It translates to CASRGQGVNTGELFF. V is TRBV7-6 and J is TRBJ2-2; 11 nucleotides agree with TRBD1. Germline lookup yields CDR1 SGHVS and CDR2 FNYEAQ. The CDR3 extends over 15 amino acids. Trimming removed 6 bases from V and 1 base from J; junction bases left unmatched: 1.

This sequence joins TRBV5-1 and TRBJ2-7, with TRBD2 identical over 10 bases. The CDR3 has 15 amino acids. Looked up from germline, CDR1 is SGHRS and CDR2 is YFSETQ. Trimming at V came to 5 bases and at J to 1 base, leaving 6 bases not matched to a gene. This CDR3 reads CASSLSGRSSYEQYF. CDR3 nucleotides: TGCGCCAGCAGTCTTAGCGGGAGGAGTTCCTACGAGCAGTACTTC.

CDR3 residues: CASSVGKDYEQYF. The CDR3 DNA reads as TGTGCCAGCAGCGTAGGGAAAGACTACGAGCAGTACTTC. This chain joins TRBV9 and TRBJ2-7; D is unclear. Deletions cut 0 bases from V and 3 bases from J, with 7 bases between. The CDR3 is 13 amino acids. CDR1 and CDR2 (germline): SGDLS, YYNGEE.

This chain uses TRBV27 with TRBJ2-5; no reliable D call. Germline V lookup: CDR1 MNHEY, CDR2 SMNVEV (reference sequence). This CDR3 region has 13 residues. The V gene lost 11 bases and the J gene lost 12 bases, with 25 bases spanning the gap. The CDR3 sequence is CAPKGQLAPEKYF. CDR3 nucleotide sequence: TGTGCCCCCAAAGGGCAGTTAGCCCCTGAAAAGTACTTC.

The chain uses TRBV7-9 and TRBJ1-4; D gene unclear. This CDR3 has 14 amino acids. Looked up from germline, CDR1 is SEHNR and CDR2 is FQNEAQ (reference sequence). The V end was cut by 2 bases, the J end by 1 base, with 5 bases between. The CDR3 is CASSLMGTNEKLFF. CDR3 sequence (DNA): TGTGCCAGCAGCTTAATGGGAACTAATGAAAAACTGTTTTTT.

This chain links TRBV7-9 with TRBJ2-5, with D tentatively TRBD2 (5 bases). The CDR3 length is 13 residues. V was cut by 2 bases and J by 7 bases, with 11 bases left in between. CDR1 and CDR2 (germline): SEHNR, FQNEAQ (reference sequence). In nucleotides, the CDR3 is TGTGCCAGCAGCTTATCGGTCGAGGGGACCCAGTACTTC. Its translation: CASSLSVEGTQYF.

Here the CDR3 reads CARIRIGRDRVFFSTF. The CDR3 nucleotides are TGTGCCAGGATTCGAATCGGCCGGGACAGGGTTTTTTTTTCCACCTTC. This chain connects TRBV2 to TRBJ1-2, with TRBD1 matching over 9 bases. Germline values: CDR1 SNHLY, CDR2 FYNNEI. The CDR3 is 16 amino acids. Trimming removed 9 bases from V and 13 bases from J; junction bases left unmatched: 24.

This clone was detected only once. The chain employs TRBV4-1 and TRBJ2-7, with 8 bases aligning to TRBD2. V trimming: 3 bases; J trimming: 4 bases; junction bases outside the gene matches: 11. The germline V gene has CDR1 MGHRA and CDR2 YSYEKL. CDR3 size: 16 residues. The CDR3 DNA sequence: TGCGCCAGCAGCCACGCCGGGACTAGGGGCCCTTACGAGCAGTACTTC. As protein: CASSHAGTRGPYEQYF.

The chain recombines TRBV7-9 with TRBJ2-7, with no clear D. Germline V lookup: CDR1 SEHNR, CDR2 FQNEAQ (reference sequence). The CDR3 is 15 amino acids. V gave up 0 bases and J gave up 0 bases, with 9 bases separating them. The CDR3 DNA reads TGTGCCAGCAGCTTAGCCGATAGGAGCTCCTACGAGCAGTACTTC. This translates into CASSLADRSSYEQYF.

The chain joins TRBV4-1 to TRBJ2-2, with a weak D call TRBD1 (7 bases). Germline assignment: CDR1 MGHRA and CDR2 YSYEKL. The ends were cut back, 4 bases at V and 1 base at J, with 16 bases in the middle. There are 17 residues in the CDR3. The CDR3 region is CASSPEGTVLNTGELFF. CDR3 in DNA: TGCGCCAGCAGCCCGGAGGGGACAGTCTTGAACACCGGGGAGCTGTTTTTT.

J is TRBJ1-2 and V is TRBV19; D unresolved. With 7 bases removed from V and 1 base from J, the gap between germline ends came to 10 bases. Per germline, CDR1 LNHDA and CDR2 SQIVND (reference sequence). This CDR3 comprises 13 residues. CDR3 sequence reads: CASNDEVNYGYTF. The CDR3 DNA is TGTGCCAGTAACGACGAAGTTAACTATGGCTACACCTTC. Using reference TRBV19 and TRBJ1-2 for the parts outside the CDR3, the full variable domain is DGGITQSPKYLFRKEGQNVTLSCEQNLNHDAMYWYRQDPGQGLRLIYYSQIVNDFQKGDIAEGYSVSREKKESFPLTVTSAQKNPTAFYLCASNDEVNYGYTFGSGTRLTVV.

The CDR3 DNA reads TGTGCCAGCACGAGGGAGGGGGGGTACAATGAGCAGTTCTTC. Translating gives CASTREGGYNEQFF. This chain connects TRBV6-1 to TRBJ2-1; TRBD2 is a possible D gene (7 bases). V was shortened by 7 bases and J by 4 bases, with 14 bases between the two germline ends. The germline V gene has CDR1 MNHNS and CDR2 SASEGT. This CDR3 comprises 14 residues.

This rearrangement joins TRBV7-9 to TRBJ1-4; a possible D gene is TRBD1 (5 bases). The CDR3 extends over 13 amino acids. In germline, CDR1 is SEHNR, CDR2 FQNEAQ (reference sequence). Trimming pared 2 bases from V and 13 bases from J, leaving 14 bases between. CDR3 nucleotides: TGTGCCAGCAGCTTATCGGGGCATAATATACTGTTTTTT. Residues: CASSLSGHNILFF.

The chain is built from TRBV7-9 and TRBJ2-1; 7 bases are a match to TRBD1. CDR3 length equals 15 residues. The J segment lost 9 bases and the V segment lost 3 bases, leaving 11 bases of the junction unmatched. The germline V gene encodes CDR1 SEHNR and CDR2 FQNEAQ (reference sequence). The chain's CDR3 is CASSFKGAAAGEQFF. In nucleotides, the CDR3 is TGTGCCAGCAGCTTTAAGGGGGCGGCGGCTGGTGAGCAGTTCTTC.